This TCR beta chain was documented in a study of blood T cell repertoires in COVID-19. Some clones are missing from TCRdb's copy, which holds only in-frame ones; the method was immunoSEQ multiplex PCR. The sample lists over 130,000 clones; 80% to 90% were seen once. Germline V CDR1 and CDR2: SGHRS, YFSETQ. The CDR3 has 21 residues. With 0 bases removed from V and 2 bases from J, the gap between germline ends came to 24 bases. This TCR derives from a man aged 55 to 70 with active or convalescent COVID-19. V and J are TRBV5-1 and TRBJ2-6; a weak D match, TRBD1 (6 bases). The specimen sequenced was peripheral blood. The CDR3 DNA reads TGCGCCAGCAGCTTGGAGTGGTTCTGGACAGACTTCCAGGCTGGGGCCAACGTCCTGACTTTC. Its translation is CASSLEWFWTDFQAGANVLTF.